This T cell receptor beta chain was profiled in a study of T cell responses to AZD1222 COVID-19 vaccine. The study, taken as a whole, reports: Spike-specific TCR breadth and depth rose after two AZD1222 doses.

Concerning this clone: Its target is unknown.

Sequenced by immunoSEQ multiplex PCR; TCRdb stores in-frame clones only, minus some. The sample includes about 83,000 clones, 70% to 90% of them seen just once. The CDR3 spans 14 residues. V lost 6 bases to trimming and J lost 0 bases, with 9 bases between them. Germline-derived CDR1 and CDR2 are SNHLY and FYNNEI. This receptor was obtained from an adult who received the AZD1222 COVID-19 vaccine. The rearrangement links TRBV2 to TRBJ1-5; D gene uncertain. The sample consisted of peripheral blood, taken 28 days after the second AZD1222 dose. The CDR3 protein is CASSRQTSNQPQHF. In nucleotides, the CDR3 is TGTGCCAGCAGCAGGCAGACTAGCAATCAGCCCCAGCATTTT.